This T cell receptor (beta chain) was observed in a study of OX40 agonist ivuxolimab in advanced cancers. As for the study more broadly: Ivuxolimab was a fully human IgG2 agonistic monoclonal antibody targeting the costimulatory receptor OX40 (CD134). The paper reports the monotherapy dose-escalation portion (N of about 47 patients) of the phase I ivuxolimab trial. Partial responses were achieved by three dose-escalation patients, of whom one had hepatocellular carcinoma and two had cutaneous melanoma. The purpose of peripheral TCRbeta sequencing was to test whether ivuxolimab changed TCR sequence diversity and led to clonal T-cell expansion. The dose-escalation cohort was around 84% male with a mean age of roughly 62 years, ranging from roughly 20 to 80. Intravenous ivuxolimab was administered to patients every 2 weeks at six dose levels: 0.01, 0.1, 0.3, 1.5, 3 and 10 mg/kg. Prior anti-PD-1, anti-PD-L1 or anti-CTLA-4 therapy was permitted, and checkpoint inhibitors had been received by more than 35% of dose-escalation patients. Among the roughly 50 dose-escalation patients, approximately 20 had hepatocellular carcinoma, 15 or so melanoma, 9 renal cell carcinoma and 9 head and neck cancer. General conclusions and limits of the study: In the 0.1-3.0 mg/kg groups, partial responders had among the lowest normalized peripheral clonal expansion, particularly in CD8+ T cells. Low levels of normalized T-cell clonal expansion were also shown by some nonresponding patients. On average, CD8+ T cells showed more expanded clones than CD4+ T cells after ivuxolimab. Which antigens the clonally expanded peripheral T cells were specific for was not determined. At doses of 0.1 to 3.0 mg/kg, clonal expansion of both CD4+ and CD8+ T cells in blood was seen between baseline and week 6.

In its sample, this clone was seen once. Its antigen is currently not known. Base qualities are not at hand, and no much larger clone is one base apart. Genomic DNA was isolated from the sorted cells so that the TCRbeta CDR3 region could be sequenced. The immunoSEQ Assay was used to sequence the TCRbeta CDR3 regions. This is the immuneACCESS table as TCRdb keeps it, with only in-frame sequences that have V and J called. A part of the clones is gone; compared with another copy, unresolved V genes explain less than half, and the rest is unexplained. The sample table lists 99,000 or so clones, approximately 93% of them with a count of one. The top ten constitute 0.15% to 0.2% of the sample. V lost 0 bases and J lost 8 bases, and the count of bases not matched to a germline gene is 16. The CDR3 runs 19 residues from the cysteine to the phenylalanine. CDR3 DNA is the only sequence kept; it has 57 bases, read in frame from the first base.

Patients with a history of autoimmune disease or receiving systemic immunosuppression were excluded from the trial. Peripheral blood for TCR sequencing was collected from all dose cohorts at baseline, on cycle 4 day 1, and on cycle 7 day 1. Samples were obtained from an open-label, multicenter, first-in-human phase I dose-escalation trial of ivuxolimab. Adults with locally advanced or metastatic melanoma, renal cell carcinoma, hepatocellular carcinoma or head and neck squamous cell carcinoma were enrolled in the trial. CD4+ and CD8+ T cells were sorted separately from peripheral blood before TCR sequencing.

The sequence was obtained from an adult with an advanced solid tumor such as melanoma, head and neck, liver or kidney cancer. The rearrangement joined TRBV23-1 to TRBJ2-1, with 10 bases aligning to TRBD2. TRBV23-1 is treated as an ORF (open reading frame) with a function not yet certain. The sequenced sample was CD4+ or CD8+ T cells sorted from blood, obtained in a trial of the OX40 agonist ivuxolimab. The CDR3 protein: CASSQSSNVAGGFVDEQFF. The nucleotides read TGCGCCAGCAGTCAATCATCCAACGTAGCGGGGGGCTTCGTCGATGAGCAGTTCTTC.